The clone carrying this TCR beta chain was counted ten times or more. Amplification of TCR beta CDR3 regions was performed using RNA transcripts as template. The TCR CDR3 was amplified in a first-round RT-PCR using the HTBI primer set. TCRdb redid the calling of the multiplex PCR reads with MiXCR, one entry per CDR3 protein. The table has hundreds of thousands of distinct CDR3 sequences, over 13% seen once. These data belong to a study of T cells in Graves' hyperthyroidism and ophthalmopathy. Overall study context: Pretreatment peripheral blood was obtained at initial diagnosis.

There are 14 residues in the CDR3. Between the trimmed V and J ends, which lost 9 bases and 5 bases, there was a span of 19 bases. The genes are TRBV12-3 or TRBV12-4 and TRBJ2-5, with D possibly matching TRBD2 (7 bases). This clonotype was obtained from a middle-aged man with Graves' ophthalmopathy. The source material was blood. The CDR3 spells CASSGGGGGETQYF. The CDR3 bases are TGTGCCAGTTCAGGAGGGGGGGGCGGGGAGACCCAGTACTTC.